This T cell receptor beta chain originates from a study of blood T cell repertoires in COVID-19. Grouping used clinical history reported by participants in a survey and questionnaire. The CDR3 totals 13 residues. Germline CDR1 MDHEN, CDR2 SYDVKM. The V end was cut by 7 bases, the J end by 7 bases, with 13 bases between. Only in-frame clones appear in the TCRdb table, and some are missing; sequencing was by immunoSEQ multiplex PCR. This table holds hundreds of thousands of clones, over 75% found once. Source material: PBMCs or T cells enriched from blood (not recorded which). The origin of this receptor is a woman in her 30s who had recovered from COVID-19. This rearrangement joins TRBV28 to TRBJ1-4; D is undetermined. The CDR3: CASNQLDVEKLFF. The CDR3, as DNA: TGTGCCAGCAACCAGCTAGATGTTGAAAAACTGTTTTTT.